This T cell receptor beta chain was captured by sequencing in a study of Ad26.COV2.S vaccination and SARS-CoV-2 variants. Broader study findings: Those who received the vaccine showed greater spike-specific TCR breadth than those given placebo.

About this clone: The antigen is unknown.

Assay: immunoSEQ multiplex PCR; the TCRdb copy retains only in-frame clones and omits some. The sample holds about 460,000 clones; around 89% are singletons and the top ten take more than 1.5%. V was cut by 5 bases and J by 8 bases, with 15 bases left in between. Germline lookup yields CDR1 MGHRA and CDR2 YSYEKL. This CDR3 region has 13 residues. Regarding treatment: some 19 received Ad26.COV2.S at low or high dose, single or two shots; 5 received placebo; per-sample allocation not given. Day 63 after the first injection of vaccine or placebo was the sampling time. The shot given was an Ad26 vector that makes Wuhan-strain SARS-CoV-2 spike.

This rearrangement joins TRBV4-1 to TRBJ1-2; TRBD1 might be the D (6 bases). This receptor was obtained from a person aged 18 to 59 who received the Ad26.COV2.S COVID-19 vaccine or a placebo. This material consisted of peripheral blood, taken in a trial of Ad26.COV2.S vaccine versus placebo. CDR3 nucleotide sequence: TGCGCCAGCAGCTCCCAGACAGGCGGAGGCTACACCTTC. Translated, it gives CASSSQTGGGYTF.